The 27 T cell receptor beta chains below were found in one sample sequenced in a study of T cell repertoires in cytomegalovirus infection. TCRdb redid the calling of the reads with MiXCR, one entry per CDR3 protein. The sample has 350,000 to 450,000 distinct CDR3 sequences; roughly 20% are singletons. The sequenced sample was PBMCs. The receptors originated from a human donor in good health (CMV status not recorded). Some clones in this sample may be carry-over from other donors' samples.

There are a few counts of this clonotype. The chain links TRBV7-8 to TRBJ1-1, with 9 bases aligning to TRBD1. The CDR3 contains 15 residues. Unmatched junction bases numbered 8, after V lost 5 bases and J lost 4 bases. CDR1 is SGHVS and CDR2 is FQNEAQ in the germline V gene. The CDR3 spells CASSGTGGAPTEAFF. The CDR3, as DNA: TGTGCCAGCAGCGGTACAGGGGGCGCCCCCACTGAAGCTTTCTTT.

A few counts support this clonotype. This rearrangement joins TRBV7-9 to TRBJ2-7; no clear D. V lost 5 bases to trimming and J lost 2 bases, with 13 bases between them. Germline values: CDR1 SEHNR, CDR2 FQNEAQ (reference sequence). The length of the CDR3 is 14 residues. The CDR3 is CASSPAWVPYEQYF. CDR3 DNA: TGTGCCAGCAGCCCCGCGTGGGTCCCCTACGAGCAGTACTTC.

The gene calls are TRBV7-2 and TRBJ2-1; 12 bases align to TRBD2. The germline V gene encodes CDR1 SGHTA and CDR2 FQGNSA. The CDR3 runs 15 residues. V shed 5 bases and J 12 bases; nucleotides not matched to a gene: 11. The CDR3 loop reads CASSPLGLAGRWQFF. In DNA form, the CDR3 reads TGTGCCAGCAGCCCCCTCGGACTAGCGGGACGCTGGCAGTTCTTC. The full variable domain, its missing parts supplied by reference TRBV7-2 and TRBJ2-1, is GAGVSQSPSNKVTEKGKDVELRCDPISGHTALYWYRQSLGQGLEFLIYFQGNSAPDKSGLPSDRFSAERTGGSVSTLTIQRTQQEDSAVYLCASSPLGLAGRWQFFGPGTRLTVL.

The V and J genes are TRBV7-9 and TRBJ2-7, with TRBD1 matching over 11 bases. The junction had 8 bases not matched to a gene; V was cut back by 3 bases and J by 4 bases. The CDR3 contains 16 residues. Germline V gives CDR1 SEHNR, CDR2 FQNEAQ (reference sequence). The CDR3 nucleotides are TGTGCCAGCAGCTTCGCTACCGGACAGGGGGCGTACGAGCAGTACTTC. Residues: CASSFATGQGAYEQYF.

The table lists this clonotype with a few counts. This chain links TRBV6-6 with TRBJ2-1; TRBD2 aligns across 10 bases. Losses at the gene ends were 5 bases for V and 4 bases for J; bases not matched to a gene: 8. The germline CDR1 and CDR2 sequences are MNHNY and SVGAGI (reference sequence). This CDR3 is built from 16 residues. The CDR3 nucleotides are TGTGCCAGCAGTCCCGGAGGACTAGCGGCTTACAATGAGCAGTTCTTC. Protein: CASSPGGLAAYNEQFF.

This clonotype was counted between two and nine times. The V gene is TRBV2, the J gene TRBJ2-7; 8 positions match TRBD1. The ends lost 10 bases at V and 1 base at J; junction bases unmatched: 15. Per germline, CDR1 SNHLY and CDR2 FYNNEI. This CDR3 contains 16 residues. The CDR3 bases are TGTGCCATCATCCTGGGCAACAGGGGGTTTTCCTACGAGCAGTACTTC. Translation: CAIILGNRGFSYEQYF.

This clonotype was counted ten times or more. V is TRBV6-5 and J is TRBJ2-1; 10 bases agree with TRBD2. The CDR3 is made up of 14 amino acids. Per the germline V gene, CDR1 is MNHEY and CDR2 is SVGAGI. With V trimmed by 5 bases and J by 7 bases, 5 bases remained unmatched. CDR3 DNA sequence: TGTGCCAGCAGTCCCTTGACTAGCGGGAATGAGCAGTTCTTC. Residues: CASSPLTSGNEQFF.

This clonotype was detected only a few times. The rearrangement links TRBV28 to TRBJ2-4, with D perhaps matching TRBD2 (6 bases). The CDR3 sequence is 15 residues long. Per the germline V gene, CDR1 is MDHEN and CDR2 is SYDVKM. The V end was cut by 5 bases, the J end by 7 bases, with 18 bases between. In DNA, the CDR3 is TGTGCCAGCAGTCCCGCTCCCCCGGGGGAGAACATTCAGTACTTC. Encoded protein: CASSPAPPGENIQYF.

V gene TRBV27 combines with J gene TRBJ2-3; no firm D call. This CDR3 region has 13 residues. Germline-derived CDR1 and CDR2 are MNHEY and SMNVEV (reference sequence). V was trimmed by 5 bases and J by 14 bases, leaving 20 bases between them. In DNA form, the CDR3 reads TGTGCCAGCAGTGATTTTGACCCCAATGGTCTGTATTTT. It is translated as CASSDFDPNGLYF.

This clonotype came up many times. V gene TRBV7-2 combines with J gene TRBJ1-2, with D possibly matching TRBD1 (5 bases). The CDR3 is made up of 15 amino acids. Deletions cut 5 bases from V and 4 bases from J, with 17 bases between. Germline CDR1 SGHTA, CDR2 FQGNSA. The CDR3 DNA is TGTGCCAGCAGCGCTCGACTCCAGGGAATCTATGGCTACACCTTC. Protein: CASSARLQGIYGYTF.

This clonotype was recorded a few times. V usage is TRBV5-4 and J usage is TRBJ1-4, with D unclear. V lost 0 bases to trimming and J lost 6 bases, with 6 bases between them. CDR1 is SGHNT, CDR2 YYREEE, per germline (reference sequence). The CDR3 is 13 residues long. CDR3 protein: CASSLDRDEKLFF. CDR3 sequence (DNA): TGTGCCAGCAGCTTGGATAGGGATGAAAAACTGTTTTTT.

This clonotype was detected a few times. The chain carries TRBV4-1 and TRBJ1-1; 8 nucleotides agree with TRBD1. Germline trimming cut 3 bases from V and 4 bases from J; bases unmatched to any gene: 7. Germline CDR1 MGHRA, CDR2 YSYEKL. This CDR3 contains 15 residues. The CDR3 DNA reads TGCGCCAGCAGCCAGCAACAGGGGGGGGGCACTGAAGCTTTCTTT. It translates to CASSQQQGGGTEAFF.

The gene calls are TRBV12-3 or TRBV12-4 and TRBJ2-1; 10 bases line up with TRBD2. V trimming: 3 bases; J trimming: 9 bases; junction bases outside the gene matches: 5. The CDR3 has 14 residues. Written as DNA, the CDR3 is TGTGCCAGCAGTTTTGTAGCGGGGGGAATTGAGCAGTTCTTC. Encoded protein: CASSFVAGGIEQFF.

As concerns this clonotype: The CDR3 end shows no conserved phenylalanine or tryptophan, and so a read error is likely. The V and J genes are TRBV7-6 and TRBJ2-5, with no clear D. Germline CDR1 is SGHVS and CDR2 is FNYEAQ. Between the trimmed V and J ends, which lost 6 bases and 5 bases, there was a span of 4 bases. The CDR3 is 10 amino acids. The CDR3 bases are TGTGCCAGCAGGGGCGAGACCCAGTACTTA. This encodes CASRGETQYL.

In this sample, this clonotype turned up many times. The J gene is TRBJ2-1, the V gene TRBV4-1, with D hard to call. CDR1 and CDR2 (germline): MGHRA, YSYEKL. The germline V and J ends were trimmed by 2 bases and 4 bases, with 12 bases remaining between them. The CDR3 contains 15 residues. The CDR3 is CASSQSRGLYNEQFF. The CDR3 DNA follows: TGCGCCAGCAGCCAAAGCAGAGGCCTATACAATGAGCAGTTCTTC.

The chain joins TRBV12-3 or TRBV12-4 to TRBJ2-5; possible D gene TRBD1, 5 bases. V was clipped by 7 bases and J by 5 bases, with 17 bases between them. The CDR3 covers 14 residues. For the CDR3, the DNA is TGTGCCAGCACCTCCCCAGGGCTATTGGAGACCCAGTACTTC. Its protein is CASTSPGLLETQYF.

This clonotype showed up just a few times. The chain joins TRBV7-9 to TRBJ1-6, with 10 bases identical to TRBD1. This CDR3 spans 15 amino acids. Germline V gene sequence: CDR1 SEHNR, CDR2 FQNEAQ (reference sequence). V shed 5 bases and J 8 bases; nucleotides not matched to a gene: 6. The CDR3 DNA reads TGTGCCAGCAGCGTAGACAGGGGGCAAGATTCACCCCTCCACTTT. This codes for CASSVDRGQDSPLHF.

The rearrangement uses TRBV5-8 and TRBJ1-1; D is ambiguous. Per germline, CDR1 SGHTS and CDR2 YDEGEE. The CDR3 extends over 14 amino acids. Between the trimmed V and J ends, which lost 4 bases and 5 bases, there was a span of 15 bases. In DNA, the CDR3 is TGTGCCAGCAGCAGGACGTATCTGGATACTGAAGCTTTCTTT. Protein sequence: CASSRTYLDTEAFF.

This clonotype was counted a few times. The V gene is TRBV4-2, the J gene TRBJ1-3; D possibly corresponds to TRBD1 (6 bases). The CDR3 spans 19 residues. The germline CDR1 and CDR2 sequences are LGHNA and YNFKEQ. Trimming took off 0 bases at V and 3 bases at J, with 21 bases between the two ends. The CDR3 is CASSQEATPVGAIGNTIYF. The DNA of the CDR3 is TGTGCCAGCAGCCAAGAAGCAACCCCCGTGGGGGCCATTGGAAACACCATATATTTT.

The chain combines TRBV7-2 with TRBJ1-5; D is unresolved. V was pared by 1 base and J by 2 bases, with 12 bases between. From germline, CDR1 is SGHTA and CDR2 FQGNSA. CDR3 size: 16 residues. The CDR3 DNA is TGTGCCAGCAGCTTAGACGTAGGCCGGGGCAATCAGCCCCAGCATTTT. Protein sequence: CASSLDVGRGNQPQHF.

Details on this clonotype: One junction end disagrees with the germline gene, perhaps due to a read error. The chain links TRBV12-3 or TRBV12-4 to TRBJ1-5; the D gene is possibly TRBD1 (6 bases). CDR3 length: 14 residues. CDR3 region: CASTTRGGVQPQHF. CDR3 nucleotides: TGTGCCAGCACGACTAGGGGGGGAGTACAGCCCCAGCATTTC.

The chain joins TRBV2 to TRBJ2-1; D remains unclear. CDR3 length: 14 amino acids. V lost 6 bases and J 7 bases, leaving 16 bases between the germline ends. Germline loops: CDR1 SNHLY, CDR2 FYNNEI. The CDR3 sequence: CASSELEVGNEQFF. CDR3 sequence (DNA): TGTGCCAGCAGCGAGCTCGAGGTGGGGAATGAGCAGTTCTTC.

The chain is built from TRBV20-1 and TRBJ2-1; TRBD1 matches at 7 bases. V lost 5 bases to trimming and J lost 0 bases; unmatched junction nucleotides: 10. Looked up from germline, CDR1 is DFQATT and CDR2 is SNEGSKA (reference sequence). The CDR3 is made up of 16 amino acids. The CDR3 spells CSAGGDRAASYNEQFF. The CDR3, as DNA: TGCAGTGCTGGGGGTGACAGGGCCGCCTCCTACAATGAGCAGTTCTTC.

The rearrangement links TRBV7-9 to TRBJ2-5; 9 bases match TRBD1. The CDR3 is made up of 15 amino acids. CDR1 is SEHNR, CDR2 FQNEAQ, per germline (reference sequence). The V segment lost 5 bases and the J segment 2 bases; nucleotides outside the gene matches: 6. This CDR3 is CASSPRDREQETQYF. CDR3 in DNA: TGTGCCAGCAGCCCCCGGGACAGGGAGCAAGAGACCCAGTACTTC. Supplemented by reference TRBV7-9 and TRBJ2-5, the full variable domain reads DTGVSQNPRHKITKRGQNVTFRCDPISEHNRLYWYRQTLGQGPEFLTYFQNEAQLEKSRLLSDRFSAERPKGSFSTLEIQRTEQGDSAMYLCASSPRDREQETQYFGPGTRLLVL.

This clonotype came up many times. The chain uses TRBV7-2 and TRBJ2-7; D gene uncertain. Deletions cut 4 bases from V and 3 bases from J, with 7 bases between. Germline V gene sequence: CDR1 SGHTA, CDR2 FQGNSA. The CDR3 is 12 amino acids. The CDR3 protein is CASSSRFYEQYF. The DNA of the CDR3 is TGTGCCAGCAGCTCCCGATTCTACGAGCAGTACTTC.

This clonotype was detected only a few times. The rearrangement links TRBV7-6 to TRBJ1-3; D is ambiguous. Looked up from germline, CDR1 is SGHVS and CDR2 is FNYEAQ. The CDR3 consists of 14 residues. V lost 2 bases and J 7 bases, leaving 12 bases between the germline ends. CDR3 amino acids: CASSLSHSANTIYF. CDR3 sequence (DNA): TGTGCCAGCAGCTTATCGCACTCAGCGAACACCATATATTTT.

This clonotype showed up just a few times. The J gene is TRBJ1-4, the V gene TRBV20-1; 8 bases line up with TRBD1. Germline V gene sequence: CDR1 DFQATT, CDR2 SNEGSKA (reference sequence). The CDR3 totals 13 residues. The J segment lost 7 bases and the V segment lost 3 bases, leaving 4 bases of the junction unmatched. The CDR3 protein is CSASGTGGEKLFF. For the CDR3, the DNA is TGCAGTGCTAGCGGGACAGGAGGTGAAAAACTGTTTTTT.